These 15 T cell receptor beta chains were all obtained from the same sample, sequenced in a study of human T cells and chemical hapten exposure. MiXCR, applied by TCRdb to the RACE reads, yields one record per CDR3 protein. The table includes under 75,000 distinct CDR3 sequences, 8.5% detected once. The sample's time point: patch test 2, 6 weeks after DPC sensitization. Noted treatment: therapeutic diphenylcyclopropenone sensitization with weekly scalp DPC. The specimen comprised whole blood, sampled in connection with sensitization to the hapten diphenylcyclopropenone (DPC). These receptors were taken from a woman between 45 and 60 years old with alopecia areata. Some clones in this sample may be carry-over from other donors' samples.

Ten or more counts support this clonotype. The V gene is TRBV29-1, the J gene TRBJ1-5; 9 nucleotides agree with TRBD1. This CDR3 is built from 14 residues. In germline, CDR1 is SQVTM, CDR2 ANQGSEA. Unmatched junction bases numbered 8, after V lost 5 bases and J lost 6 bases. The CDR3 DNA reads TGCAGCGTTAGTGAAGGGGACAGGGTTCAGCCCCAGCATTTT. Its translation is CSVSEGDRVQPQHF.

This clonotype has a count of ten or more. The V call is TRBV20-1, the J call TRBJ2-7; the D gene could be TRBD1 or TRBD2 (5 bases each). The CDR3 is 15 residues long. Trimming pared 4 bases from V and 2 bases from J, leaving 18 bases between. Germline-derived CDR1 and CDR2 are DFQATT and SNEGSKA (reference sequence). CDR3 protein: CSAISGAGLTYEQYF. In DNA, the CDR3 is TGCAGTGCTATTTCCGGGGCAGGGTTAACCTACGAGCAGTACTTC.

This clonotype was counted ten times or more. CDR3 in amino acids: CASSLVRGTEAFF. For the CDR3, the DNA is TGTGCCAGCAGTTTAGTCCGGGGGACTGAAGCTTTCTTT. V usage is TRBV12-3 or TRBV12-4 and J usage is TRBJ1-1; tentative D call: TRBD1 (5 bases). The V end lost 1 base, the J end lost 5 bases, and 8 bases lay between the germline ends. The CDR3 contains 13 residues.

In this sample, this clonotype turned up many times. The chain recombines TRBV19 with TRBJ1-3; maybe TRBD1 (6 bases). Germline CDR1 reads LNHDA; CDR2 reads SQIVND (reference sequence). Trimming removed 6 bases at V and 2 bases at J, with 20 bases between. The CDR3 runs to 17 residues. CDR3 sequence: CASRTYAGTQTGNTIYF. The CDR3 bases are TGTGCCAGTAGGACCTATGCCGGGACACAAACTGGAAACACCATATATTTT.

In this sample, this clonotype turned up a few times. The chain links TRBV6-2 or TRBV6-3 to TRBJ2-3; D ambiguous. The CDR3 contains 13 residues. V lost 6 bases and J lost 4, with 11 bases in between. Germline CDR1 is MNHEY and CDR2 is SVGEGT. The chain's CDR3 is CASSLRVPDTQYF. The CDR3 nucleotides are TGTGCCAGCAGCCTCAGAGTACCAGATACGCAGTATTTT.

This clonotype came up a few times. V gene TRBV2 combines with J gene TRBJ1-5; 7 positions agree with TRBD1. Per the germline V gene, CDR1 is SNHLY and CDR2 is FYNNEI. There are 14 residues in the CDR3. Germline trimming cut 11 bases from V and 6 bases from J; bases unmatched to any gene: 13. CDR3 nucleotides: TGTGCCTGCACAGGGAGGGGGCAAGGTCAGCCCCAGCATTTT. This gives the protein CACTGRGQGQPQHF.

This rearrangement joins TRBV4-2 to TRBJ1-2; TRBD1 agrees at 9 bases. Germline CDR1 reads LGHNA; CDR2 reads YNFKEQ. The CDR3 consists of 17 residues. Trimming removed 3 bases from V and 4 bases from J; junction bases left unmatched: 12. As DNA, the CDR3 is TGTGCCAGCAGCCAGAAAGCACCGGGACAGGGAGCCTATGGCTACACCTTC. Translating gives CASSQKAPGQGAYGYTF.

This clonotype was counted between two and nine times. A read error may account for a junction end that differs from germline. The chain employs TRBV27 and TRBJ1-1; no clear D gene. CDR1 is MNHEY, CDR2 SMNVEV, per germline (reference sequence). The CDR3 consists of 12 residues. Here the CDR3 DNA reads TGTGCCAGCCGTTTACCGAACACTGAAGCTTTCTTT. This translates into CASRLPNTEAFF.

This clonotype was counted at least ten times. V and J are TRBV20-1 and TRBJ2-6; possible D gene TRBD2, 5 bases. Trimming pared 5 bases from V and 0 bases from J, leaving 11 bases between. The germline V gene has CDR1 DFQATT and CDR2 SNEGSKA (reference sequence). This CDR3 spans 15 amino acids. CDR3 bases: TGCAGTGCTGCGCGAGCGGACTCTGGGGCCAACGTCCTGACTTTC. Translated, it gives CSAARADSGANVLTF.

This rearrangement joins TRBV20-1 to TRBJ2-5; tentatively, D is TRBD2 (6 bases). V gave up 3 bases and J gave up 1 base, with 9 bases separating them. Germline V gives CDR1 DFQATT, CDR2 SNEGSKA (reference sequence). The CDR3 spans 13 residues. Here the CDR3 reads CSASLRGQETQYF. CDR3 DNA sequence: TGCAGTGCTAGTTTGCGGGGCCAAGAGACCCAGTACTTC.

The CDR3 here is CAISGWEVKGLGYTF. As DNA, the CDR3 is TGTGCCATCAGTGGCTGGGAGGTCAAGGGTCTTGGCTACACCTTC. The chain uses TRBV10-3 and TRBJ1-2; D unclear. This CDR3 spans 15 amino acids. The V gene lost 4 bases and the J gene lost 7 bases, with 19 bases spanning the gap. The germline V gene has CDR1 ENHRY and CDR2 SYGVKD.

Written as DNA, the CDR3 is TGTGCCAGCAGTGAATCTAGCGGGGGGTTCAGCACAGATACGCAGTATTTT. Amino acids: CASSESSGGFSTDTQYF. The chain couples TRBV2 to TRBJ2-3, with 11 nucleotides matching TRBD2. The CDR3 is 17 amino acids. Germline CDR1 reads SNHLY; CDR2 reads FYNNEI. V shed 2 bases and J 0 bases; nucleotides not matched to a gene: 4. Variable domain in full (rest from reference TRBV2 and TRBJ2-3): EPEVTQTPSHQVTQMGQEVILRCVPISNHLYFYWYRQILGQKVEFLVSFYNNEISEKSEIFDDQFSVERPDGSNFTLKIRSTKLEDSAMYFCASSESSGGFSTDTQYFGPGTRLTVL.

The gene calls are TRBV10-3 and TRBJ2-1; maybe TRBD1 (7 bases). Germline values: CDR1 ENHRY, CDR2 SYGVKD. CDR3 length: 14 residues. V was clipped by 11 bases and J by 4 bases, with 18 bases between them. The CDR3 is CAARGTDYYNEQFF. The CDR3 nucleotides are TGTGCCGCCCGGGGGACAGACTATTACAATGAGCAGTTCTTC.

This clonotype was detected only a few times. The gene calls are TRBV7-9 and TRBJ2-5; 7 nucleotides align to TRBD1. The germline gives CDR1 SEHNR, CDR2 FQNEAQ (reference sequence). This CDR3 region has 16 residues. With V trimmed by 1 base and J by 5 bases, 10 bases remained unmatched. The CDR3: CASSLGEGARSETQYF. As DNA, the CDR3 is TGTGCCAGCAGCTTAGGAGAGGGGGCTAGGTCGGAGACCCAGTACTTC.

This chain uses TRBV9 with TRBJ2-1; 10 nucleotides match TRBD2. Trimming removed 0 bases from V and 3 bases from J; junction bases left unmatched: 6. Germline CDR1 SGDLS, CDR2 YYNGEE. This CDR3 region has 17 residues. The CDR3 reads CASSVAVTSGVYNEQFF. The CDR3 nucleotides read TGTGCCAGCAGCGTAGCCGTAACTAGCGGGGTCTACAATGAGCAGTTCTTC.